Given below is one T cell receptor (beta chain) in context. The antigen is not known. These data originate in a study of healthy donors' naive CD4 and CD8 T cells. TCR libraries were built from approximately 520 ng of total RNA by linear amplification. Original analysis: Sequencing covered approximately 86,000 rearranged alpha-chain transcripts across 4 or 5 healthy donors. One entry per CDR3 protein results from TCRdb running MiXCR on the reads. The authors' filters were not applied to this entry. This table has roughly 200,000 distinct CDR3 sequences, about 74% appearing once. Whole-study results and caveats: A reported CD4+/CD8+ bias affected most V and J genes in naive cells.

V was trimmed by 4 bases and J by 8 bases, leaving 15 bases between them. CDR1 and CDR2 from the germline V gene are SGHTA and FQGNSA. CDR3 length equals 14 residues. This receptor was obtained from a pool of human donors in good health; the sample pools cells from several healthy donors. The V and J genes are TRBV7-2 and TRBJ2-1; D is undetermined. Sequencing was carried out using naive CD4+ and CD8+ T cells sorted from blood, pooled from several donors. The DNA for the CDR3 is TGTGCCAGCAGCTCCTCGGCGGACCCCTATGAGCAGTTCTTC. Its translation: CASSSSADPYEQFF.